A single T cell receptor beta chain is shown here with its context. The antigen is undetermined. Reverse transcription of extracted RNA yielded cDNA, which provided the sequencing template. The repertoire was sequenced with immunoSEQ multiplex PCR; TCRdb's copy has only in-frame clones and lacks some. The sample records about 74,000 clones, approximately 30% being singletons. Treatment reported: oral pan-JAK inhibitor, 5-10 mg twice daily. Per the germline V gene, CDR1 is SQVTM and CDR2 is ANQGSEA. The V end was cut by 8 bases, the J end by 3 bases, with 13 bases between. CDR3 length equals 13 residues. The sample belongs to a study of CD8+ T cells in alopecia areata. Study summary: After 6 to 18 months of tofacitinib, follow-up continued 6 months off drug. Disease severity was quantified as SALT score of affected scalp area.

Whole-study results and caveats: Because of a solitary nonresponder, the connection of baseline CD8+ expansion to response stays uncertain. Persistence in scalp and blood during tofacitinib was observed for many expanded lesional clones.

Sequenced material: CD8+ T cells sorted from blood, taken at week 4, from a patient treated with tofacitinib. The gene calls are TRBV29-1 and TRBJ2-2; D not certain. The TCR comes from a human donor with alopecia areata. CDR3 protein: CSLVTEDTGELFF. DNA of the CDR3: TGCAGCTTAGTCACAGAGGACACCGGGGAGCTGTTTTTT.